Listed below are T cell receptor beta chains from one sample, sequenced in a study of TIL therapy for anti-PD-1-resistant metastatic lung cancer. The assay was immunoSEQ multiplex PCR, and TCRdb's table has in-frame clones only and misses some. Of roughly 16,000 clones in the sample, roughly 83% were seen once. This material consisted of blood, taken at baseline. These receptor sequences come from a person aged 30 to 80 with non-small cell lung cancer. CDR3s include the opening cysteine and the closing phenylalanine or tryptophan. The order of the fields is V gene, J gene, D gene, clone size, CDR3 DNA, CDR3 protein. D genes are given only for firm matches. Only part of the rows carry a size: once, few, many, or a class if the clone is expanded.

V gene: TRBV7-9
J gene: TRBJ2-3
D gene: .
clone size: .
CDR3 DNA: TGTGCCAGCAGCTTAATCGGGAGTTCAGATACGCAGTATTTT
CDR3 protein: CASSLIGSSDTQYF

V gene: TRBV9
J gene: TRBJ1-6
D gene: .
clone size: .
CDR3 DNA: TGTGCCAGCTCCCGGAGTTCGGCAGGCGGATATGATTCACCCCTCCACTTT
CDR3 protein: CASSRSSAGGYDSPLHF

V gene: TRBV5-1
J gene: TRBJ1-1
D gene: .
clone size: .
CDR3 DNA: TGCGCCAGCAGCTTGGCCGGGGCCGAAAGATGGGCTTTCTTT
CDR3 protein: CASSLAGAERWAFF

V gene: TRBV4-3
J gene: TRBJ2-3
D gene: .
clone size: few
CDR3 DNA: TGCGCCAGCAGCCAAGACACAGGCACAGATACGCAGTATTTT
CDR3 protein: CASSQDTGTDTQYF

V gene: TRBV5-6
J gene: TRBJ1-4
D gene: .
clone size: .
CDR3 DNA: TGTGCCAGCAGCTACGGGGCTCGGGAAAAACTGTTTTTT
CDR3 protein: CASSYGAREKLFF

V gene: TRBV7-9
J gene: TRBJ2-7
D gene: TRBD2
clone size: .
CDR3 DNA: TGTGCCAGCAGCTGGGGAGCGGGGGGCCGGAACGAGCAGTACTTC
CDR3 protein: CASSWGAGGRNEQYF

V gene: TRBV11-2
J gene: TRBJ2-4
D gene: .
clone size: .
CDR3 DNA: TGTGCCAGCAGCCCGGGCCATCAGGGGGGCTCAAACATTCAGTACTTC
CDR3 protein: CASSPGHQGGSNIQYF

V gene: TRBV5-6
J gene: TRBJ2-2
D gene: TRBD1
clone size: .
CDR3 DNA: TGTGCCAGCAGCTTATGGAACAGGGGGTGGACCGGGGAGCTGTTTTTT
CDR3 protein: CASSLWNRGWTGELFF

V gene: TRBV7-9
J gene: TRBJ2-1
D gene: .
clone size: once
CDR3 DNA: TGTGCCAGCAGCTCTCCGATAGGTGAGCAGTTCTTC
CDR3 protein: CASSSPIGEQFF

V gene: TRBV4-3
J gene: TRBJ2-3
D gene: TRBD1
clone size: .
CDR3 DNA: TGCGCCAGCAGCCAAGGAGACAGGGGCCCCGCAGATACGCAGTATTTT
CDR3 protein: CASSQGDRGPADTQYF

V gene: TRBV28
J gene: TRBJ2-3
D gene: TRBD2
clone size: .
CDR3 DNA: TGTGCCAGCATCACTAGCGGATCAGATACGCAGTATTTT
CDR3 protein: CASITSGSDTQYF

V gene: TRBV7-2
J gene: TRBJ2-1
D gene: .
clone size: .
CDR3 DNA: TGTGCCAGCAGCCCCCCCGGGGCCCAGAGGGGCAATGAGCAGTTCTTC
CDR3 protein: CASSPPGAQRGNEQFF

V gene: TRBV5-1
J gene: TRBJ2-3
D gene: .
clone size: once
CDR3 DNA: TGCGCCAGCAGCCCTCCTACGATCCAAAGCACAGATACGCAGTATTTT
CDR3 protein: CASSPPTIQSTDTQYF

V gene: TRBV4-2
J gene: TRBJ2-1
D gene: TRBD2
clone size: once
CDR3 DNA: TGTGCCAGCAAACTTCATAGCGGGGTTACGTACAATGAGCAGTTCTTC
CDR3 protein: CASKLHSGVTYNEQFF

V gene: TRBV11-3
J gene: TRBJ2-5
D gene: .
clone size: .
CDR3 DNA: TGTGCCAGCAGCCCTCGTAGGGGCCGAACCCACTTC
CDR3 protein: CASSPRRGRTHF

V gene: TRBV5-4
J gene: TRBJ2-7
D gene: .
clone size: .
CDR3 DNA: TGTGCCAGCAGCACCGGGGCATCCTCCTACGAGCAGTACTTC
CDR3 protein: CASSTGASSYEQYF

V gene: TRBV29-1
J gene: TRBJ1-1
D gene: .
clone size: .
CDR3 DNA: TGCAGCACTTCGGAGGGGAGGATGAACACTGAAGCTTTCTTT
CDR3 protein: CSTSEGRMNTEAFF

V gene: TRBV6-5
J gene: TRBJ2-2
D gene: TRBD2
clone size: .
CDR3 DNA: TGTGCCAGCAGTTTCGGGGACTATCTCACCGGGGAGCTGTTTTTT
CDR3 protein: CASSFGDYLTGELFF

V gene: TRBV2
J gene: TRBJ2-7
D gene: .
clone size: .
CDR3 DNA: TGTGCCAGCAGTGTGAATTACGAGCAGTACTTC
CDR3 protein: CASSVNYEQYF

V gene: TRBV19
J gene: TRBJ2-3
D gene: TRBD2
clone size: .
CDR3 DNA: TGTGCCAGTAGTTTTCTAGCGGGAGGTGGCACAGATACGCAGTATTTT
CDR3 protein: CASSFLAGGGTDTQYF

V gene: TRBV19
J gene: TRBJ2-1
D gene: TRBD2
clone size: .
CDR3 DNA: TGTGCCAGTAGTATCGGGACTAGCGGAAATGAGCAGTTCTTC
CDR3 protein: CASSIGTSGNEQFF

V gene: TRBV6-1
J gene: TRBJ2-1
D gene: TRBD2
clone size: .
CDR3 DNA: TGTGCCAGCAGTGCCGGACTAGCGCTATTCAGGGGTGAGCAGTTCTTC
CDR3 protein: CASSAGLALFRGEQFF

V gene: TRBV27
J gene: TRBJ1-1
D gene: TRBD1
clone size: .
CDR3 DNA: TGTGCCAGCAGTTCTACGGAAGGGGGCGCCTTGGGTGGTTTCTTT
CDR3 protein: CASSSTEGGALGGFF

V gene: TRBV5-1
J gene: TRBJ1-1
D gene: .
clone size: once
CDR3 DNA: TGCGCCAGCAGCCTAATGTTTATGAACACTGAAGCTTTCTTT
CDR3 protein: CASSLMFMNTEAFF

V gene: TRBV5-6
J gene: TRBJ1-2
D gene: .
clone size: .
CDR3 DNA: TGTGCCAGCAGCCCGGGAATTGGGTATGGCTACACCTTC
CDR3 protein: CASSPGIGYGYTF

V gene: TRBV7-2
J gene: TRBJ1-5
D gene: .
clone size: once
CDR3 DNA: TGTGCCAGCAGCCCAGCTGGGAATCAGCCCCAGCATTTT
CDR3 protein: CASSPAGNQPQHF

V gene: TRBV6-5
J gene: TRBJ2-5
D gene: .
clone size: .
CDR3 DNA: TGTGCCAGCAGTTACAAACAACAGGACGTTAAATACTTC
CDR3 protein: CASSYKQQDVKYF

V gene: TRBV5-1
J gene: TRBJ1-5
D gene: .
clone size: .
CDR3 DNA: TGCGCCAGCAGCCGGGAGGGCGGCAATCAGCCCCAGCATTTT
CDR3 protein: CASSREGGNQPQHF

V gene: TRBV2
J gene: TRBJ2-1
D gene: TRBD2
clone size: .
CDR3 DNA: TGTGCCAGCAGGGAGCGGGGGGACACCTACAATGAGCAGTTCTTC
CDR3 protein: CASRERGDTYNEQFF

V gene: TRBV9
J gene: TRBJ2-2
D gene: .
clone size: .
CDR3 DNA: TGTGCCAGCAGCCTTAGACAGGCGGCCGGGGAGCTGTTTTTT
CDR3 protein: CASSLRQAAGELFF

V gene: TRBV4-1
J gene: TRBJ2-1
D gene: TRBD2
clone size: .
CDR3 DNA: TGCGCCAGCAGCCAACCCAGGACTAGCGACAATGAGCAGTTCTTC
CDR3 protein: CASSQPRTSDNEQFF

V gene: TRBV4-3
J gene: TRBJ1-3
D gene: .
clone size: .
CDR3 DNA: TGCGCCAGCAGCCAAGCGTCGAACACCATATATTTT
CDR3 protein: CASSQASNTIYF

V gene: TRBV7-2
J gene: TRBJ1-2
D gene: .
clone size: .
CDR3 DNA: TGTGCCAGCAGCTTAACAGACACCAACTATGGCTACACCTTC
CDR3 protein: CASSLTDTNYGYTF

V gene: TRBV6-5
J gene: TRBJ2-1
D gene: .
clone size: .
CDR3 DNA: TGTGCCAGCAGTGCACCTCCTCAGGTCGGGGAGTTCTTC
CDR3 protein: CASSAPPQVGEFF

V gene: TRBV20-1
J gene: TRBJ2-1
D gene: .
clone size: .
CDR3 DNA: TGCAGTGCTAGTCCTGTCAATGAGCAGTTCTTC
CDR3 protein: CSASPVNEQFF

V gene: TRBV7-9
J gene: TRBJ2-3
D gene: .
clone size: .
CDR3 DNA: TGTGCCAGCAGCTTGGGGACGGCGCAAGTACGAGATACGCAGTATTTT
CDR3 protein: CASSLGTAQVRDTQYF

V gene: TRBV9
J gene: TRBJ1-1
D gene: .
clone size: .
CDR3 DNA: TGTGCCAGCAGCCCCCTATCATGGACAGTGAACACTGAAGCTTTCTTT
CDR3 protein: CASSPLSWTVNTEAFF

V gene: TRBV2
J gene: TRBJ2-3
D gene: .
clone size: .
CDR3 DNA: TGTGCCAGCAGTCTTGGACAAAGCACAGATACGCAGTATTTT
CDR3 protein: CASSLGQSTDTQYF

V gene: TRBV19
J gene: TRBJ2-4
D gene: .
clone size: .
CDR3 DNA: TGTGCCAGTAGTAGGGACCTTGAGGGAAACATTCAGTACTTC
CDR3 protein: CASSRDLEGNIQYF

V gene: TRBV7-6
J gene: TRBJ1-3
D gene: .
clone size: .
CDR3 DNA: TGTGCCAGCAGCCCTGACTCGGGACACCGGTTCGGAAACACCATATATTTT
CDR3 protein: CASSPDSGHRFGNTIYF

V gene: TRBV7-2
J gene: TRBJ1-2
D gene: TRBD1
clone size: .
CDR3 DNA: TGTGCCAGCAGCAGGGACAGCGCTAACTATGGCTACACCTTC
CDR3 protein: CASSRDSANYGYTF

V gene: TRBV11-2
J gene: TRBJ2-3
D gene: .
clone size: .
CDR3 DNA: TGTGCCAGCAGCCGTCTTGTGCCAGATACGCAGTATTTT
CDR3 protein: CASSRLVPDTQYF

V gene: TRBV19
J gene: TRBJ1-1
D gene: .
clone size: .
CDR3 DNA: TGTGCCAGTAGTACATACACTGAAGCTTTCTTT
CDR3 protein: CASSTYTEAFF

V gene: TRBV2
J gene: TRBJ1-2
D gene: .
clone size: few
CDR3 DNA: TGTGCCAGCAGAACAGGGTTTGGCTATGGCTACACCTTC
CDR3 protein: CASRTGFGYGYTF

V gene: TRBV14
J gene: TRBJ2-5
D gene: TRBD1
clone size: .
CDR3 DNA: TGTGCCAGCAGCCAAGATTTAGGACAGGGGGGGATCCAAGAGACCCAGTACTTC
CDR3 protein: CASSQDLGQGGIQETQYF

V gene: TRBV7-3
J gene: TRBJ2-6
D gene: .
clone size: once
CDR3 DNA: TGTGCCAGCAGCTCCACTGGCCAGGGTGGGCTTGGGGCCAACGTCCTGACTTTC
CDR3 protein: CASSSTGQGGLGANVLTF

V gene: TRBV7-6
J gene: TRBJ1-6
D gene: .
clone size: .
CDR3 DNA: TGTGCCAGCAGCTTAGCCGGGCGCCAAAATTCACCCCTCCACTTT
CDR3 protein: CASSLAGRQNSPLHF

V gene: TRBV25-1
J gene: TRBJ1-6
D gene: .
clone size: .
CDR3 DNA: TGTGCCAGCAGGGGTACGATGACACCCCTCCACTTT
CDR3 protein: CASRGTMTPLHF

V gene: TRBV5-4
J gene: TRBJ1-1
D gene: .
clone size: .
CDR3 DNA: TGTGCCAGCAGCTTGGTTGGGAGGAACACTGAAGCTTTCTTT
CDR3 protein: CASSLVGRNTEAFF

V gene: TRBV1
J gene: TRBJ2-5
D gene: .
clone size: .
CDR3 DNA: TGCACCAGCAGTGCGCCACTAGTGTCCCAGTACTTC
CDR3 protein: CTSSAPLVSQYF

V gene: TRBV14
J gene: TRBJ1-4
D gene: .
clone size: .
CDR3 DNA: TGTGCCAGCAGCCCGGAGGGGCGGGAACGCGAAAAACTGTTTTTT
CDR3 protein: CASSPEGREREKLFF

V gene: TRBV15
J gene: TRBJ2-6
D gene: .
clone size: once
CDR3 DNA: TGTGCCACCAGCAGAGAGGACCTTTCTGGGGCCAACGTCCTGACTTTC
CDR3 protein: CATSREDLSGANVLTF

V gene: TRBV6-1
J gene: TRBJ2-7
D gene: .
clone size: .
CDR3 DNA: TGTGCCAGCAGTGAAGGAGGATCGGAAGCCTACGAGCAGTACTTC
CDR3 protein: CASSEGGSEAYEQYF

V gene: TRBV28
J gene: TRBJ1-5
D gene: .
clone size: .
CDR3 DNA: TGTGCCAGCAGCCGTAACAGGAGCAATCAGCCCCAGCATTTT
CDR3 protein: CASSRNRSNQPQHF